Described below is a single TCR beta chain sequence and its context. TCRdb re-called the 5' RACE reads with MiXCR, one entry per CDR3 protein. The repertoire has fewer than 100,000 distinct CDR3 sequences, 8.9% of them found once; the top ten carry 16%. The data derive from a study of T cells after yellow fever vaccination. The CDR3 consists of 13 residues. From germline, CDR1 is SEHNR and CDR2 FQNEAQ (reference sequence). Trimming shortened V by 4 bases and J by 1 base, and 6 bases separated the two germline ends. The sequences come from CD8+ T cells not binding an NS4B(214-222) dextramer, sorted from PBMCs, collected about 2 weeks after the first yellow fever vaccination. The chain joins TRBV7-9 to TRBJ2-3; D uncertain. This receptor was obtained from a man in his late teens or twenties who received the YFV17D yellow fever vaccine. The CDR3: CASSSPRTDTQYF. The DNA for the CDR3 is TGTGCCAGCAGCTCGCCTCGCACAGATACGCAGTATTTT.